Shown below are 26 T cell receptor beta chains from a single sample sequenced in a study of T cells in Graves' hyperthyroidism and ophthalmopathy. TCR beta CDR3 regions were amplified from RNA transcripts. HTBI primers drove first-round RT-PCR of the TCR CDR3. Each CDR3 protein is one row after TCRdb ran MiXCR on the multiplex PCR reads. The sample lists approximately 400,000 distinct CDR3 sequences, more than 14% occurring once. Sequencing input: blood. The receptors come from a woman aged 30 to 39 with Graves' ophthalmopathy.

Worth noting for this clonotype: Being one base from a much bigger clone, this may be a read error. The chain joins TRBV18 to TRBJ2-7; TRBD1 is a possible D gene (6 bases). Germline V gene data show CDR1 as KGHSH and CDR2 as LQKENI. Trimming stripped 8 bases from V and 10 bases from J, with 27 bases between. This CDR3 has 15 residues. The CDR3 bases are TGTGCCAGCAGCGAAGGGGGTGGGCAGGGAGCCGATCAGTACTTC. Translating it yields CASSEGGGQGADQYF. The full variable domain, its missing parts supplied by reference TRBV18 and TRBJ2-7, is NAGVMQNPRHLVRRRGQEARLRCSPMKGHSHVYWYRQLPEEGLKFMVYLQKENIIDESGMPKERFSAEFPKEGPSILRIQQVVRGDSAAYFCASSEGGGQGADQYFGPGTRLTVT.

The chain joins TRBV7-9 to TRBJ1-2, with D unresolved. The germline V gene encodes CDR1 SEHNR and CDR2 FQNEAQ (reference sequence). The CDR3 extends over 16 amino acids. V lost 0 bases, J lost 4 bases, and 15 bases lay in between. The CDR3 region is CASSLAGKDGLYGYTF. As DNA, the CDR3 is TGTGCCAGCAGCTTAGCGGGGAAGGATGGACTCTATGGCTACACCTTC. Together with reference TRBV7-9 and TRBJ1-2, the CDR3 gives the full variable domain: DTGVSQNPRHKITKRGQNVTFRCDPISEHNRLYWYRQTLGQGPEFLTYFQNEAQLEKSRLLSDRFSAERPKGSFSTLEIQRTEQGDSAMYLCASSLAGKDGLYGYTFGSGTRLTVV.

V gene TRBV12-3 or TRBV12-4 combines with J gene TRBJ1-1, with a tentative D call TRBD1 (6 bases). The CDR3 has 14 amino acids. V was clipped by 6 bases and J by 1 base, with 12 bases between them. Here the CDR3 reads CASSPGDKNTEAFF. The CDR3 DNA reads as TGTGCCAGCAGCCCCGGGGACAAGAACACTGAAGCTTTCTTT.

This clonotype was recorded at least ten times. The rearrangement uses TRBV28 and TRBJ1-5; tentative D call: TRBD1 (5 bases). CDR1 is MDHEN and CDR2 is SYDVKM in the germline V gene. The CDR3 covers 18 residues. Trimming removed 5 bases at V and 3 bases at J, with 23 bases between. This CDR3 is CASSVDPQTVYHNQPQHF. DNA for the CDR3: TGTGCCAGCAGTGTGGACCCTCAGACAGTATACCACAATCAGCCCCAGCATTTT.

This chain joins TRBV5-4 and TRBJ1-1, with D perhaps matching TRBD1 (5 bases). Trimming cost V 4 bases and J 0 bases, with 10 bases left between them. The germline V gene has CDR1 SGHNT and CDR2 YYREEE (reference sequence). This CDR3 region has 14 residues. The CDR3 bases are TGTGCCAGCAGCGAGGGACGGCTGAACACTGAAGCTTTCTTT. Protein: CASSEGRLNTEAFF.

This clonotype has ten or more counts. V gene TRBV5-1 combines with J gene TRBJ2-3; 8 nucleotides agree with TRBD2. Unmatched junction bases numbered 8, after V lost 0 bases and J lost 5 bases. The CDR3 contains 16 residues. CDR1 and CDR2 (germline): SGHRS, YFSETQ. CDR3 region: CASSLVVAGYGDTQYF. As DNA, the CDR3 is TGCGCCAGCAGCTTGGTCGTAGCGGGGTATGGAGATACGCAGTATTTT. The variable domain in full, with the rest retrieved from reference TRBV5-1 and TRBJ2-3, is KAGVTQTPRYLIKTRGQQVTLSCSPISGHRSVSWYQQTPGQGLQFLFEYFSETQRNKGNFPGRFSGRQFSNSRSEMNVSTLELGDSALYLCASSLVVAGYGDTQYFGPGTRLTVL.

The sample holds many counts of this clonotype. The V call is TRBV10-3, the J call TRBJ1-3; the D gene is possibly TRBD1 (5 bases). CDR1 is ENHRY, CDR2 SYGVKD, per germline. CDR3 size: 16 residues. Trimming removed 4 bases at V and 9 bases at J, with 22 bases between. For the CDR3, the DNA is TGTGCCATCAGTGGATACCCGGGGACTCCTTCAAGCACCATATATTTT. This encodes CAISGYPGTPSSTIYF.

This clonotype was detected many times. The chain uses TRBV3-1 and TRBJ2-3; D possibly corresponds to TRBD2 (6 bases). V was trimmed by 1 base and J by 4 bases, leaving 12 bases between them. The germline V gene has CDR1 LGHDT and CDR2 YNNKEL (reference sequence). The CDR3 sequence is 15 residues long. The CDR3 DNA reads as TGTGCCAGCAGCCAAGTACGGGGGTTGCCAGATACGCAGTATTTT. It yields the protein CASSQVRGLPDTQYF.

This clonotype appeared many times. This chain connects TRBV28 to TRBJ2-7; D unclear. This CDR3 contains 13 residues. The germline V and J ends were trimmed by 6 bases and 5 bases, with 14 bases remaining between them. Per germline, CDR1 MDHEN and CDR2 SYDVKM. The CDR3 DNA reads TGTGCCAGCAGCCCTGGGTCTTATGACGAGCAGTACTTC. Its translation is CASSPGSYDEQYF.

In this sample, this clonotype turned up many times. The chain uses TRBV7-8 and TRBJ2-3; maybe TRBD2 (5 bases). This CDR3 is 15 amino acids long. Germline V lookup: CDR1 SGHVS, CDR2 FQNEAQ. V was trimmed by 3 bases and J by 0 bases, leaving 10 bases between them. Here the CDR3 DNA reads TGTGCCAGCAGCTTGATAGCGACTAGCACAGATACGCAGTATTTT. Its translation: CASSLIATSTDTQYF.

This clonotype was found many times. The rearrangement links TRBV10-3 to TRBJ2-7; TRBD2 agrees at 8 bases. The CDR3 consists of 14 residues. V lost 7 bases, J lost 5 bases, and 10 bases stayed unmatched. CDR1 ENHRY and CDR2 SYGVKD come from the germline V gene. As DNA, the CDR3 is TGTGCCATCACCCGACAGCGGGGGCTGGACGAGCAGTACTTC. This sequence encodes CAITRQRGLDEQYF.

This clonotype occurred many times. This chain links TRBV12-3 or TRBV12-4 with TRBJ1-5; unclear D gene. This CDR3 contains 15 residues. Between the trimmed V and J ends, which lost 5 bases and 3 bases, there was a span of 14 bases. The CDR3 sequence is CASSPAGLLNQPQHF. The DNA of the CDR3 is TGTGCCAGCAGTCCCGCCGGACTCCTCAATCAGCCCCAGCATTTT.

This clonotype occurred many times. The V call is TRBV20-1, the J call TRBJ1-6; D ambiguous. Trimming took off 5 bases at V and 6 bases at J, with 17 bases between the two ends. The CDR3 sequence is 15 residues long. The V gene's germline CDR1 is DFQATT and CDR2 SNEGSKA (reference sequence). In DNA, the CDR3 is TGCAGTGCTCCCTGGGCCGGGGAGGCTAATTCACCCCTCCACTTT. This codes for CSAPWAGEANSPLHF.

This clonotype was seen many times. The rearrangement links TRBV12-3 or TRBV12-4 to TRBJ2-2, with TRBD1 matching 7 bases. With V trimmed by 11 bases and J by 7 bases, 19 bases remained unmatched. The CDR3 runs 16 residues. The CDR3 sequence: CAGTARPTGAIGELFF. CDR3 in DNA: TGTGCCGGAACCGCCCGGCCAACAGGGGCGATCGGGGAGCTGTTTTTT.

This clonotype was counted many times. This chain connects TRBV19 to TRBJ1-1; a possible D gene is TRBD1 (6 bases). V was pared by 6 bases and J by 3 bases, with 17 bases between. Germline values: CDR1 LNHDA, CDR2 SQIVND (reference sequence). The CDR3 covers 15 residues. The CDR3 region is CASRDVRGFDTEAFF. CDR3 in DNA: TGTGCCAGTAGAGATGTCAGGGGCTTCGACACTGAAGCTTTCTTT. Drawing the rest from reference TRBV19 and TRBJ1-1, the complete variable domain is DGGITQSPKYLFRKEGQNVTLSCEQNLNHDAMYWYRQDPGQGLRLIYYSQIVNDFQKGDIAEGYSVSREKKESFPLTVTSAQKNPTAFYLCASRDVRGFDTEAFFGQGTRLTVV.

This clonotype was counted many times. The genes are TRBV6-1 and TRBJ1-1; D is undetermined. Germline assignment: CDR1 MNHNS and CDR2 SASEGT. Trimming took off 5 bases at V and 7 bases at J, with 5 bases between the two ends. The CDR3 is made up of 10 amino acids. The chain's CDR3 is CASSRDEAFF. The DNA for the CDR3 is TGTGCCAGCAGTAGAGATGAAGCTTTCTTT.

The genes are TRBV6-1 and TRBJ1-2; possible D gene TRBD1, 5 bases. The germline gives CDR1 MNHNS, CDR2 SASEGT. The V and J ends lost 1 base and 6 bases respectively, with 12 bases between them. The CDR3 loop spans 14 amino acids. The CDR3 sequence is CASSEGGEKNGYTF. DNA for the CDR3: TGTGCCAGCAGTGAAGGAGGGGAAAAGAATGGCTACACCTTC.

The chain links TRBV29-1 to TRBJ2-4; D ambiguous. This CDR3 has 12 amino acids. The germline CDR1 and CDR2 sequences are SQVTM and ANQGSEA. V lost 3 bases to trimming and J lost 4 bases, with 7 bases between them. CDR3 protein: CSVETNKNIQYF. CDR3 nucleotides: TGCAGCGTTGAGACAAATAAAAACATTCAGTACTTC. Combining the CDR3 with reference TRBV29-1 and TRBJ2-4 gives the whole variable domain SAVISQKPSRDICQRGTSLTIQCQVDSQVTMMFWYRQQPGQSLTLIATANQGSEATYESGFVIDKFPISRPNLTFSTLTVSNMSPEDSSIYLCSVETNKNIQYFGAGTRLSVL.

V is TRBV6-1 and J is TRBJ1-5, with D tentatively TRBD1 (5 bases). Deletions cut 4 bases from V and 2 bases from J, with 9 bases between. Looked up from germline, CDR1 is MNHNS and CDR2 is SASEGT. This CDR3 comprises 14 residues. CDR3 sequence reads: CASSAKTGNQPQHF. For the CDR3, the DNA is TGTGCCAGCAGTGCGAAGACAGGCAATCAGCCCCAGCATTTT.

The J gene is TRBJ2-1, the V gene TRBV12-5; D possibly corresponds to TRBD2 (5 bases). Trimming pared 2 bases from V and 4 bases from J, leaving 15 bases between. The CDR3 length is 16 residues. Germline values: CDR1 LGHNT, CDR2 FRNRAP. The CDR3 loop reads CASGLPRLQAYNEQFF. CDR3 nucleotides: TGTGCTAGTGGTTTGCCCCGACTACAAGCTTACAATGAGCAGTTCTTC.

A few counts support this clonotype. Here the CDR3 DNA reads TGTGCCAGCAGCGGCACGGCAGGGGGCCCAATGAACACTGAAGCTTTCTTT. Protein product: CASSGTAGGPMNTEAFF. V is TRBV7-9 and J is TRBJ1-1, with 8 positions matching TRBD1. Trimming removed 5 bases from V and 0 bases from J; junction bases left unmatched: 11. This CDR3 contains 17 residues. Germline assignment: CDR1 SEHNR and CDR2 FQNEAQ (reference sequence).

Regarding this clonotype: One end of the junction varies from germline; a read error may be responsible. This chain uses TRBV7-6 with TRBJ1-1; D is unclear. CDR1 and CDR2 (germline): SGHVS, FNYEAQ. This CDR3 has 13 amino acids. The CDR3: CVSSSSGRTEACF. In DNA form, the CDR3 reads TGTGTCAGCAGCTCGTCGGGTCGCACTGAAGCTTGCTTT.

This clonotype was seen ten or more times. The chain joins TRBV28 to TRBJ2-4; D remains unclear. Germline CDR1 is MDHEN and CDR2 is SYDVKM. The V end lost 5 bases, the J end lost 7 bases, and 6 bases lay between the germline ends. CDR3 size: 11 residues. The CDR3 reads CASSEPNIQYF. DNA of the CDR3: TGTGCCAGCAGTGAGCCCAACATTCAGTACTTC.

This clonotype was recorded many times. The chain is built from TRBV5-1 and TRBJ2-3; D ambiguous. V lost 4 bases and J lost 5, with 5 bases in between. The CDR3 sequence is 11 residues long. The germline V gene has CDR1 SGHRS and CDR2 YFSETQ. The CDR3 DNA sequence: TGCGCCAGCAGCCGGAAAGATACGCAGTATTTT. Translating gives CASSRKDTQYF. Combining the CDR3 with reference TRBV5-1 and TRBJ2-3 gives the whole variable domain KAGVTQTPRYLIKTRGQQVTLSCSPISGHRSVSWYQQTPGQGLQFLFEYFSETQRNKGNFPGRFSGRQFSNSRSEMNVSTLELGDSALYLCASSRKDTQYFGPGTRLTVL.

To note about this clonotype: A much larger clone is a single base away; this may be a read error. CDR3 amino acids: CASSYVSVLTGAFF. The CDR3 region has the DNA TGTGCCAGCAGCTACGTTTCAGTTCTTACTGGAGCTTTCTTT. V is TRBV5-6 and J is TRBJ1-1; D unresolved. The CDR3 sequence is 14 residues long. Germline CDR1 reads SGHDT; CDR2 reads YYEEEE.

The CDR3 protein is CASGTGVGELFF. The CDR3 DNA follows: TGTGCCAGCGGCACAGGGGTCGGGGAGCTGTTTTTT. The V and J genes are TRBV6-1 and TRBJ2-2, with 7 bases identical to TRBD1. Germline V gene lookup returns CDR1 MNHNS and CDR2 SASEGT. The ends lost 8 bases at V and 7 bases at J; junction bases unmatched: 4. The CDR3 has 12 residues.